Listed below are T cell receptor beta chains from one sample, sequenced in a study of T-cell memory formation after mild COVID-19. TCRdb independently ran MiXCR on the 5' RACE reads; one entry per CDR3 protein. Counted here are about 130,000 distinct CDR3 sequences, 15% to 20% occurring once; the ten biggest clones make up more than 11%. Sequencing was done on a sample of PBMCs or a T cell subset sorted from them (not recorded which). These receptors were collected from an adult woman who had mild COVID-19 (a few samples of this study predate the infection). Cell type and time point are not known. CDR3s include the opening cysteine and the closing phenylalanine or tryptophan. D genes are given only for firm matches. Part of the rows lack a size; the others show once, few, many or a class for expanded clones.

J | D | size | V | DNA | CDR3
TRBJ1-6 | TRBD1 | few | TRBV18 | TGTGCCAGCTCACCCGACAGGGAGCATTCACCCCTCCACTTT | CASSPDREHSPLHF
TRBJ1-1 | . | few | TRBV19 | TGTGCCACTTTCTCAGGGGAAGCTTTCTTT | CATFSGEAFF
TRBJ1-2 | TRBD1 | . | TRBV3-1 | TGTGCCAGCAGCCAAGGGCCGGGACAGCGATTGATAAACTATGGCTACACCTTC | CASSQGPGQRLINYGYTF
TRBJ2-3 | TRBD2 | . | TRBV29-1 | TGCAGCTGTCGGGGGGTCAACACAGATACGCAGTATTTT | CSCRGVNTDTQYF
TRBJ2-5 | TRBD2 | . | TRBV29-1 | TGCAGCGTTTTAGCGGGAGGGCAGGGTGAGACCCAGTACTTC | CSVLAGGQGETQYF
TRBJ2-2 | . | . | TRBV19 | TGTGCCAGTAGTTGGAGGGTGGCCGGGGAGCTGTTTTTT | CASSWRVAGELFF
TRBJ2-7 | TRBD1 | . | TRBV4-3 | TGCGCCAGCAGCCAGGCCGACAGGGAGTACGAGCAGTACTTC | CASSQADREYEQYF
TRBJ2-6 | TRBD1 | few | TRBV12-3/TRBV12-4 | TGTGCCAGCAGAAGTCCCGGGACAGGTAACTCTGGGGCCAACGTCCTGACTTTC | CASRSPGTGNSGANVLTF
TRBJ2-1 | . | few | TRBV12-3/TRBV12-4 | TGTGCCACGAGCGGCAGGGCATCCTACAATGAGCAGTTCTTC | CATSGRASYNEQFF
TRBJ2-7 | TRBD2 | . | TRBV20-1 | TGCAGTGCCGCCACTTCGGCGGGAGGGCCCCACGAGCAGTACTTC | CSAATSAGGPHEQYF
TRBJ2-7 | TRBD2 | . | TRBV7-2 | TGTGCCAGCAGCTTTACCGGGACTAGCGGGATGGGGGGCTACGAGCAGTACTTC | CASSFTGTSGMGGYEQYF
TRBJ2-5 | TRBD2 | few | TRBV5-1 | TGCGCCAGCAGCGCTTCAGGGACTAGCGGGCGGACGTACCAAGAGACCCAGTACTTC | CASSASGTSGRTYQETQYF
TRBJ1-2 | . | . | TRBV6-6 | TGTGCCAGCAGCCCTCCGTGGGCGACTAACTATGGCTACACCTTC | CASSPPWATNYGYTF
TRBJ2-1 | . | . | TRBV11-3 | TGTGCCAGCAGCTTAGTACAGGGTAATGAGCAGTTCTTC | CASSLVQGNEQFF
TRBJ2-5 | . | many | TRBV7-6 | TGTGCCAGCAGGGGTTGGGGCGGCCAAGAGACCCAGTACTTC | CASRGWGGQETQYF
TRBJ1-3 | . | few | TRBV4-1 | TGCGCCAGCAGCCAAGTACTACGCAGGGTCTCTGGAAACACCATATATTTT | CASSQVLRRVSGNTIYF
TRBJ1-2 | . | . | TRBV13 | TGTGCCAGCAGCCTCCCGAGTGAGGGCAACTATGGCTACACCTTC | CASSLPSEGNYGYTF
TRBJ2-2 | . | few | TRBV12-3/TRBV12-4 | TGTGCCAGCAGTTTACGCAGAACCGGGGAGCTGTTTTTT | CASSLRRTGELFF
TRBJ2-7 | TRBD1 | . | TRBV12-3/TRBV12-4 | TGTGCCAGCAGCCCCAGGGGGCCGTCCTACGAGCAGTACTTC | CASSPRGPSYEQYF
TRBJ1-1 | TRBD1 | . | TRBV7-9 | TGTGCCAGCAGCCCTACCGGGACAGGGGTTTCCACTGAAGCTTTCTTT | CASSPTGTGVSTEAFF
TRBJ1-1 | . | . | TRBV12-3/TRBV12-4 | TGTGCCAGCATCGACAGCCCGGGCACTGAAGCTTTCTTT | CASIDSPGTEAFF
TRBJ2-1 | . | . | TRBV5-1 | TGCGCCAGCAGCTCTAACAGGGCTGAGCAGTTCTTC | CASSSNRAEQFF
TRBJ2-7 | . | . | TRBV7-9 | TGTGCCAGCAGCTCGGAGTCGGGGCAGTACTTC | CASSSESGQYF
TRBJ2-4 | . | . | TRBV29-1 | TGCAGCGTTGAAGATCCCGGGGGAAGGAGCCTAGCCAAAAACATTCAGTACTTC | CSVEDPGGRSLAKNIQYF
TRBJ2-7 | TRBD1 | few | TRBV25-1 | TGTGCCACCATGACCGGACAGGGCACCTACGAGCAGTACTTC | CATMTGQGTYEQYF
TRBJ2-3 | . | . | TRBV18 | TGTGCCAGCTCACCTTGGGGAGATACGCAGTATTTT | CASSPWGDTQYF
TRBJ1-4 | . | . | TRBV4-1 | TGCGCCAGCAGCCAAGATACGGGCAGGAATGAAAAACTGTTTTTT | CASSQDTGRNEKLFF
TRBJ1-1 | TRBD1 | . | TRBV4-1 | TGCGCCAGCAGCTTCCGGGACAGTCTGAACACTGAAGCTTTCTTT | CASSFRDSLNTEAFF
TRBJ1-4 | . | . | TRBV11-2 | TGTGCCAGCAGCTCCGAGGGGGGACGGGCTGAAAAACTGTTTTTT | CASSSEGGRAEKLFF
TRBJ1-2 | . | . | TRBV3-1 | TGTGCCAGCAGCACGGGAGGCTATGGCTACACCTTC | CASSTGGYGYTF
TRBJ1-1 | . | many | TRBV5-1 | TGCGCCAGCAGCTTGACTCAGGTGAACACTGAAGCTTTCTTT | CASSLTQVNTEAFF
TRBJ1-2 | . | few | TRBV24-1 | TGTGCCACCAGTGATTCTTATACCCAGAATTCTATGAGCTACACCTTC | CATSDSYTQNSMSYTF
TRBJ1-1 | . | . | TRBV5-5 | TGTGCCAGCAGCCCGAGGGGCGTGAACACTGAAGCTTTCTTT | CASSPRGVNTEAFF
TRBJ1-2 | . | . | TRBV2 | TGTGCCAGCAGCCCCGAACCAGACAGCTATGGCTACACCTTC | CASSPEPDSYGYTF
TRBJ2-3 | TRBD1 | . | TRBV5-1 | TGCGCCAGCAGAGAGACAGGGGGAATCACAGATACGCAGTATTTT | CASRETGGITDTQYF
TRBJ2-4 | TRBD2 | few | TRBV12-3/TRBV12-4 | TGTGCCAGCAGTGCGGGGCCGACTAGCGGGAGATCGGCCAAAAACATTCAGTACTTC | CASSAGPTSGRSAKNIQYF
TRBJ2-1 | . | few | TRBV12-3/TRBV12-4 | TGTGCCAGCAGTTTAAGGCGGGGATCCTACAATGAGCAGTTCTTC | CASSLRRGSYNEQFF
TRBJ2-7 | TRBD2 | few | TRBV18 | TGTGCCAGCTCACCACCGGCGGGGGCCTACGAGCAGTACTTC | CASSPPAGAYEQYF
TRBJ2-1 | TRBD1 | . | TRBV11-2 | TGTGCCAGCAGCTTAGAAGGGGGCGCGGTAAATGAGCAGTTCTTC | CASSLEGGAVNEQFF
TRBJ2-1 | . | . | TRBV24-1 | TGTGCCACCAGTGTGCCGGGATCCTACAATGAGCAGTTCTTC | CATSVPGSYNEQFF